This TCR beta chain was observed in a study of OX40 agonist ivuxolimab in advanced cancers. In the study overall: Ivuxolimab, an agonistic anti-OX40 (CD134) antibody, was given to patients.

Blood got drawn at baseline, again on cycle 4 day 1, and then on cycle 7 day 1. To note about this clone: What it binds is not known.

Germline V gene sequence: CDR1 SGHNT, CDR2 YYREEE (reference sequence). V gave up 0 bases and J gave up 9 bases, with 16 bases separating them. This CDR3 is built from 15 residues. Assay used: immunoSEQ multiplex PCR; TCRdb lists only in-frame clones, some missing. The data contain 75,000 to 95,000 clones, 70% to 90% of them singletons. Study-level findings and limits: The 0.1-3.0 mg/kg partial responders had among the lowest clonal expansion.

The V and J genes are TRBV5-4 and TRBJ2-1; perhaps TRBD2 as D (6 bases). This sequence originates from an adult with an advanced solid tumor such as melanoma, head and neck, liver or kidney cancer. Sequencing was performed on CD4+ or CD8+ T cells sorted from blood, taken in a trial of the OX40 agonist ivuxolimab. Written as DNA, the CDR3 is TGTGCCAGCAGCTTGGGACTAGGCGCTTTCGCTGAGCAGTTCTTC. Translating gives CASSLGLGAFAEQFF.